A single sample gave rise to the 18 T cell receptor beta chains below, sequenced in a study of CD8+CD57+ T cells in acquired aplastic anemia. Sequenced patients had shown CD8+CD57+ cell expansion by flow cytometry. CDR3 and TCR beta VDJ profiling relied on genomic DNA as the template. Each CDR3 protein is one row after TCRdb ran MiXCR on the reads. Of some 150,000 distinct CDR3 sequences listed, 70% to 75% were seen once; the top ten hold around 45%. Sequencing was carried out using sorted CD4+, CD8+, or CD8+CD57+ T cells (not recorded which) from PBMCs. The origin of the receptors is a human donor with aplastic anemia.

This rearrangement joins TRBV10-3 to TRBJ1-3; no definite D call. Trimming removed 4 bases at V and 0 bases at J, with 4 bases between. The CDR3 has 13 amino acids. Germline CDR1 and CDR2: ENHRY and SYGVKD. The CDR3 DNA is TGTGCCATCAGTGGCAACTCTGGAAACACCATATATTTT. This codes for CAISGNSGNTIYF.

This rearrangement joins TRBV12-3 or TRBV12-4 to TRBJ2-7; 9 bases map to TRBD1. The ends lost 10 bases at V and 0 bases at J; junction bases unmatched: 4. This CDR3 comprises 13 residues. CDR3 loop: CAIRDRDSYEQYF. CDR3 in DNA: TGTGCCATTCGGGACAGGGACTCCTACGAGCAGTACTTC.

The chain is built from TRBV4-2 and TRBJ1-1; 8 positions agree with TRBD1. Germline V gives CDR1 LGHNA, CDR2 YNFKEQ. With 7 bases clipped from V and 4 bases from J, the junction kept 11 bases outside the gene matches. The CDR3 length is 15 residues. As DNA, the CDR3 is TGTGCCAGCACCAACTTACGACAGGGGATCACTGAAGCTTTCTTT. Amino acid sequence: CASTNLRQGITEAFF.

The chain recombines TRBV24-1 with TRBJ2-3; D is undetermined. This CDR3 contains 13 residues. From germline, CDR1 is KGHDR and CDR2 SFDVKD. V was trimmed by 11 bases and J by 4 bases, leaving 15 bases between them. The CDR3: CASTRMDSDTQYF. CDR3 coding DNA: TGTGCCAGCACGCGAATGGATTCAGATACGCAGTATTTT.

This clonotype came up a few times. The chain uses TRBV6-4 and TRBJ2-5, with TRBD2 matching over 8 bases. The CDR3 runs 14 residues. From germline, CDR1 is MRHNA and CDR2 SNTAGT. Trimming removed 7 bases from V and 4 bases from J; junction bases left unmatched: 8. The CDR3 loop is CASKGGLESETQYF. CDR3 coding DNA: TGTGCCAGCAAGGGGGGACTAGAGTCAGAGACCCAGTACTTC.

The chain uses TRBV7-8 and TRBJ2-3; D remains ambiguous. CDR3 size: 15 residues. Trimming shortened V by 4 bases and J by 1 base, and 12 bases separated the two germline ends. Germline V gene sequence: CDR1 SGHVS, CDR2 FQNEAQ. The CDR3 DNA reads TGTGCCAGCAGCTCCGACCCCTCCCGCACAGATACGCAGTATTTT. Translating gives CASSSDPSRTDTQYF.

This clonotype was picked up a small number of times. The chain employs TRBV6-2 or TRBV6-3 and TRBJ2-2, with 10 bases aligning to TRBD1. Germline values: CDR1 MNHEY, CDR2 SVGEGT. J lost 5 bases, V lost 7 bases, and 7 bases had no gene match. This CDR3 has 15 residues. The CDR3 here is CASTKGTGETGELFF. The CDR3 DNA reads as TGTGCCAGCACCAAAGGGACAGGGGAAACCGGGGAGCTGTTTTTT.

With respect to this clonotype: Germline and junction disagree at one end, which may indicate a read error. This sequence joins TRBV7-8 and TRBJ1-6; no reliable D call. The CDR3 is made up of 11 amino acids. CDR1 SGHVS and CDR2 FQNEAQ come from the germline V gene. This CDR3 is CASSLGSREEF. The CDR3 nucleotides read TGTGCCAGCAGCTTGGGATCCAGAGAAGAATTT. Combining the CDR3 with reference TRBV7-8 and TRBJ1-6 gives the whole variable domain GAGVSQSPRYKVAKRGQDVALRCDPISGHVSLFWYQQALGQGPEFLTYFQNEAQLDKSGLPSDRFFAERPEGSVSTLKIQRTQQEDSAVYLCASSLGSREEFGNGTRLTVT.

This clonotype was seen a few times. The V call is TRBV10-3, the J call TRBJ1-6; 10 positions agree with TRBD1. This CDR3 comprises 15 residues. The germline V gene has CDR1 ENHRY and CDR2 SYGVKD. The V segment lost 4 bases and the J segment 7 bases; nucleotides outside the gene matches: 4. In nucleotides, the CDR3 is TGTGCCATCAGTGTTCGACAGGGGGCAAATTCACCCCTCCACTTT. This gives the protein CAISVRQGANSPLHF.

The CDR3: CASSLTIYNEQFF. The CDR3, as DNA: TGTGCCAGCAGCTTAACCATCTACAATGAGCAGTTCTTC. The chain uses TRBV5-4 and TRBJ2-1, with D uncertain. CDR1 and CDR2 (germline): SGHNT, YYREEE (reference sequence). CDR3 length: 13 residues. Trimming pared 2 bases from V and 3 bases from J, leaving 6 bases between.

The sample holds many counts of this clonotype. This chain links TRBV20-1 with TRBJ1-1; D is ambiguous. V shed 0 bases and J shed 0 bases, with 17 bases lying between them. Germline assignment: CDR1 DFQATT and CDR2 SNEGSKA (reference sequence). The CDR3 has 17 amino acids. CDR3 DNA: TGCAGTGCTAGAGAAAGGTGGTGGGTTTTAGTGAACACTGAAGCTTTCTTT. This translates into CSARERWWVLVNTEAFF.

This chain links TRBV7-3 with TRBJ2-2, with 9 nucleotides matching TRBD1. CDR1 is SGHTA and CDR2 is FQGTGA in the germline V gene. The CDR3 is made up of 16 amino acids. Losses at the gene ends were 4 bases for V and 6 bases for J; bases not matched to a gene: 9. Here the CDR3 reads CASSYTGGASAGELFF. CDR3 coding DNA: TGTGCCAGCAGCTACACAGGGGGCGCCTCGGCCGGGGAGCTGTTTTTT.

This clonotype was detected many times. The rearrangement joins TRBV11-2 to TRBJ2-7, with TRBD1 identical over 8 bases. Germline CDR1 is SGHAT and CDR2 is FQNNGV. The V segment lost 5 bases and the J segment 2 bases; nucleotides outside the gene matches: 5. This CDR3 contains 14 residues. CDR3 in DNA: TGTGCCAGCAGCCCTTCGACAGGGGCCTACGAGCAGTACTTC. This gives the protein CASSPSTGAYEQYF.

The chain joins TRBV10-3 to TRBJ2-7; TRBD1 matches at 12 bases. Looked up from germline, CDR1 is ENHRY and CDR2 is SYGVKD. This CDR3 comprises 14 residues. V lost 4 bases and J lost 5; bases outside the gene matches: 3. CDR3: CAISGGTGGNEQYF. CDR3 DNA sequence: TGTGCCATCAGTGGTGGGACAGGGGGCAACGAGCAGTACTTC.

At least ten counts were recorded for this clonotype. CDR3 protein: CASSTLQSSYNEQFF. CDR3 coding DNA: TGTGCCAGTAGTACGCTCCAAAGCTCCTACAATGAGCAGTTCTTC. The chain links TRBV19 to TRBJ2-1; no firm D call. Trimming left V 4 bases short and J 0 bases short, with 10 bases between. Germline CDR1 reads LNHDA; CDR2 reads SQIVND (reference sequence). This CDR3 comprises 15 residues.

As to this clonotype: At one of its ends the junction is not consistent with the germline gene, which may arise from a read error. The V gene is TRBV27, the J gene TRBJ1-1; TRBD1 is a possible D gene (6 bases). Germline loops: CDR1 MNHEY, CDR2 SMNVEV (reference sequence). CDR3 length: 14 residues. CDR3 loop: CASRAGALRTEAFF. CDR3 nucleotide sequence: TGTGCCAGCAGAGCAGGGGCCCTTCGGACTGAAGCCTTCTTT.

The chain combines TRBV20-1 with TRBJ2-7, with D possibly being TRBD1 or TRBD2 (5 bases each). The CDR3 extends over 14 amino acids. Germline-derived CDR1 and CDR2 are DFQATT and SNEGSKA (reference sequence). V lost 1 base to trimming and J lost 0 bases, with 10 bases between them. CDR3 sequence reads: CSARAGTVSYEQYF. CDR3 nucleotide sequence: TGCAGTGCTAGAGCCGGGACGGTCTCCTACGAGCAGTACTTC.

The V gene is TRBV24-1, the J gene TRBJ2-1, with 7 bases identical to TRBD2. Germline values: CDR1 KGHDR, CDR2 SFDVKD. The trim removed 1 base at V and 9 bases at J, leaving 2 bases unmatched. CDR3 length equals 13 residues. CDR3 nucleotides: TGTGCCACCAGTGATTTAGCTAGCGGTGAGCAGTTCTTC. Its translation is CATSDLASGEQFF.